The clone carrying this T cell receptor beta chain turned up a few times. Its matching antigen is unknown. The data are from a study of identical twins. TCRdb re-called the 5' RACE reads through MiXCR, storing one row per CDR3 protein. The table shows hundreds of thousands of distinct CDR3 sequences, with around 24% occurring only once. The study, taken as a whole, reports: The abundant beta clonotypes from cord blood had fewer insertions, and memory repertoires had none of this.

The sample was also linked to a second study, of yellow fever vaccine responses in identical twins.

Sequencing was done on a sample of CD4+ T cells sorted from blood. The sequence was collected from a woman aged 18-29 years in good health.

The CDR3, as DNA: TGTGCCAGCAGCGTAGAAGACAGCACAGATACGCAGTATTTT. As protein: CASSVEDSTDTQYF. The V gene is TRBV9, the J gene TRBJ2-3, with D unresolved. Germline CDR1 and CDR2: SGDLS and YYNGEE. The V gene lost 0 bases and the J gene lost 0 bases, with 5 bases spanning the gap. The CDR3 covers 14 residues.